The clone carrying this T cell receptor (beta chain) was recorded a few times. The antigen is undetermined. This record comes from a study of T cell repertoires in cytomegalovirus infection. Study information: Public TCR beta signatures marked donors with CMV infection and the matching HLA. Points from the study as a whole: CMV-specific TCR beta clonotypes restricted by HLA-C were the ones dominating the ex vivo response. Cumulative public TCR beta family frequency identified CMV carriers with the relevant HLA.

V shed 5 bases and J shed 7 bases, with 14 bases lying between them. The CDR3 covers 13 residues. Germline V lookup: CDR1 SEHNR, CDR2 FQNEAQ (reference sequence). TCRdb ran MiXCR on the reads and lists one entry per CDR3 protein. The repertoire has about 740,000 distinct CDR3 sequences, about a third of them found once; the top ten carry under 3.5%. The sequence was collected from a human donor in good health (CMV status not recorded). Some clones in this sample may be carry-over from other donors' samples. Sequencing was carried out using PBMCs. V and J are TRBV7-9 and TRBJ1-1; D is ambiguous. CDR3 sequence: CASSRGRTLEAFF. CDR3 in DNA: TGTGCCAGCAGCAGAGGACGCACCCTTGAAGCTTTCTTT.